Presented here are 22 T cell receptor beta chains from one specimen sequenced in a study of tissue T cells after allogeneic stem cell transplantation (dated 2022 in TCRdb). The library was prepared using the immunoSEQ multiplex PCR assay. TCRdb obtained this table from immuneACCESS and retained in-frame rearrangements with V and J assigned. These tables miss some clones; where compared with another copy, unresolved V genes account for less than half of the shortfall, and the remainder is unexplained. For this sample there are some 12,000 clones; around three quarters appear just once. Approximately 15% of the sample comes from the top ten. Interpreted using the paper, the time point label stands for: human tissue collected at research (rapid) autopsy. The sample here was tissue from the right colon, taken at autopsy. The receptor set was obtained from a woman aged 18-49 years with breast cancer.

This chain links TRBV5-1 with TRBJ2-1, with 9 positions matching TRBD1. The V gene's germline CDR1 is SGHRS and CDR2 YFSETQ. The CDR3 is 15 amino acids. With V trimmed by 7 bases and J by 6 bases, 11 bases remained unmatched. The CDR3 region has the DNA TGCGCCAGCTCTAAGTCGGGGACAGGGATCAATGAGCAGTTCTTC. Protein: CASSKSGTGINEQFF.

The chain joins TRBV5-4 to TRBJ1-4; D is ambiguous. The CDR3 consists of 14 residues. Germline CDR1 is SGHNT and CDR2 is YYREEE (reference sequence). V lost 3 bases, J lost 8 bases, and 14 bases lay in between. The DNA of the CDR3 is TGTGCCAGCAGCTCGAATACTAATTGGGAAAAACTGTTTTTT. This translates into CASSSNTNWEKLFF. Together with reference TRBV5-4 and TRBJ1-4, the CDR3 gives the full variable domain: ETGVTQSPTHLIKTRGQQVTLRCSSQSGHNTVSWYQQALGQGPQFIFQYYREEENGRGNFPPRFSGLQFPNYSSELNVNALELDDSALYLCASSSNTNWEKLFFGSGTQLSVL.

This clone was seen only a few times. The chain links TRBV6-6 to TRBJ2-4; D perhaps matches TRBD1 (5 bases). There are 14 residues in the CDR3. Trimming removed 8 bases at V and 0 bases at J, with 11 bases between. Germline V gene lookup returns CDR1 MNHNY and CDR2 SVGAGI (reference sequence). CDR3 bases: TGTGCCAGCTCGTCAGGACAAGCCAAAAACATTCAGTACTTC. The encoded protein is CASSSGQAKNIQYF.

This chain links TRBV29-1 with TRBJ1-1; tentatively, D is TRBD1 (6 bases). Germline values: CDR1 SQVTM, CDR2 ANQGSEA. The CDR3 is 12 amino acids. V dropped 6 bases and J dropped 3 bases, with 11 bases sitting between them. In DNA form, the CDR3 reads TGCAGCGTCGTAGGGGGTTACACTGAAGCTTTCTTT. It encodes CSVVGGYTEAFF.

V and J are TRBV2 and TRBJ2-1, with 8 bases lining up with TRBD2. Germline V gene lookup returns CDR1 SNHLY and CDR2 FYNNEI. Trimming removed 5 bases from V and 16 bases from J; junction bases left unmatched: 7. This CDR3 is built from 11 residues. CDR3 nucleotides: TGTGCCAGCAGTTTGGGACTAGTCGGCTTCTTC. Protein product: CASSLGLVGFF.

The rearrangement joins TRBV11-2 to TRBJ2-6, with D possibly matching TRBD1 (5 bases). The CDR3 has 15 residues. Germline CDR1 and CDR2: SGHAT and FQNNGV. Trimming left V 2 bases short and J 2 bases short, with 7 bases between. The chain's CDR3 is CASSLSGPGANVLTF. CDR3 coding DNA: TGTGCCAGCAGCTTATCAGGGCCTGGGGCCAACGTCCTGACTTTC.

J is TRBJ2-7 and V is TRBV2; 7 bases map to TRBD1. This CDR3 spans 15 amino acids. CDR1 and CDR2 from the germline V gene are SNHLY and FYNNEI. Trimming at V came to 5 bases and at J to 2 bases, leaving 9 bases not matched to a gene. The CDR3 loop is CASSPNRGQTYEQYF. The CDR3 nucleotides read TGTGCCAGCAGTCCTAACAGGGGCCAAACCTACGAGCAGTACTTC. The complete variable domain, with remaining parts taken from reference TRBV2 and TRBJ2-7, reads EPEVTQTPSHQVTQMGQEVILRCVPISNHLYFYWYRQILGQKVEFLVSFYNNEISEKSEIFDDQFSVERPDGSNFTLKIRSTKLEDSAMYFCASSPNRGQTYEQYFGPGTRLTVT.

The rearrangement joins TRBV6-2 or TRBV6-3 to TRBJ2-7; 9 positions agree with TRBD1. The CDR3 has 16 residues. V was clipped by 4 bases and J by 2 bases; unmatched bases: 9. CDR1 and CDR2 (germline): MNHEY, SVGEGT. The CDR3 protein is CASSFSYRGQTYEQYF. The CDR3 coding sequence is TGTGCCAGCAGTTTCAGCTACAGGGGGCAGACCTACGAGCAGTACTTC.

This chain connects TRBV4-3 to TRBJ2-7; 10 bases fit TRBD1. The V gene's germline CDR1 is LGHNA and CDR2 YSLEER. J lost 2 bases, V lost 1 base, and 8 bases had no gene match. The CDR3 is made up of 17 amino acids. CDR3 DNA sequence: TGCGCCAGCAGCCAAGGGAGGGGCGGGACAGGGGCCTACGAGCAGTACTTC. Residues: CASSQGRGGTGAYEQYF.

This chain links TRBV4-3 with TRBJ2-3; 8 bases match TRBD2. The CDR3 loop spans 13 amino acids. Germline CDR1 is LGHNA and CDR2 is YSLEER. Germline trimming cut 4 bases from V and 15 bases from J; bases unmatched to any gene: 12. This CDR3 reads CASSPVPGLVFYF. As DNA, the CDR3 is TGCGCCAGCAGCCCCGTCCCGGGACTAGTCTTCTATTTT.

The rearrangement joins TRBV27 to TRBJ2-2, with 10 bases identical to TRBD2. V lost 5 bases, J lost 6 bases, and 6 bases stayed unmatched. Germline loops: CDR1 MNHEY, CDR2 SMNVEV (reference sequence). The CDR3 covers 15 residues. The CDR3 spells CASSASGRRPGELFF. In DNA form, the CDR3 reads TGTGCCAGCAGTGCTAGCGGGAGAAGGCCCGGGGAGCTGTTTTTT.

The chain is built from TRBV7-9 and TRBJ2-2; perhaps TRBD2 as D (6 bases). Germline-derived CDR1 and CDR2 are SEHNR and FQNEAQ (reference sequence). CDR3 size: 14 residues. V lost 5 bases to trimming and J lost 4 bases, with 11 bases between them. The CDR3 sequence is CASSLTSPTGELFF. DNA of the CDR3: TGTGCCAGCAGCCTGACTAGTCCCACCGGGGAGCTGTTTTTT.

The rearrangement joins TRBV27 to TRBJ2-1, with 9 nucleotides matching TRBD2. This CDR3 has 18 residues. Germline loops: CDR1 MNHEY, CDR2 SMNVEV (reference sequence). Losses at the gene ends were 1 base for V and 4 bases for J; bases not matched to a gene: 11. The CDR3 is CASSLWRDGLALYNEQFF. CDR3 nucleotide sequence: TGTGCCAGCAGTTTATGGCGGGACGGACTAGCGCTTTACAATGAGCAGTTCTTC.

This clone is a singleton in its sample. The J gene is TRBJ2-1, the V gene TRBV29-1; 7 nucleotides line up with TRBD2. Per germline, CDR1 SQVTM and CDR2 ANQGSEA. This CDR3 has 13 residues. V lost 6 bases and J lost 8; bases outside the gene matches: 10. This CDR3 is CSVLGRERYEQFF. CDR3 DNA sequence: TGCAGCGTCCTTGGGCGGGAGCGGTATGAGCAGTTCTTC.

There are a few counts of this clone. The CDR3 region is CAWGNSGEQYF. CDR3 in DNA: TGTGCCTGGGGAAACTCCGGCGAGCAGTACTTC. The chain uses TRBV30 and TRBJ2-7; D ambiguous. This CDR3 is 11 amino acids long. Germline V CDR1 and CDR2: GTSNPN, SVGIG (reference sequence). V lost 5 bases and J lost 6, with 11 bases in between.

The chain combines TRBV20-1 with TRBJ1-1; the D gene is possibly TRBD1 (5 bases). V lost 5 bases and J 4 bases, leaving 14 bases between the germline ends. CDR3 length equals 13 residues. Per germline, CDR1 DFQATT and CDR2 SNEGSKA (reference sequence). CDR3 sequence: CSACARGGTEAFF. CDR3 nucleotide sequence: TGCAGTGCTTGTGCCCGGGGGGGCACTGAAGCTTTCTTT.

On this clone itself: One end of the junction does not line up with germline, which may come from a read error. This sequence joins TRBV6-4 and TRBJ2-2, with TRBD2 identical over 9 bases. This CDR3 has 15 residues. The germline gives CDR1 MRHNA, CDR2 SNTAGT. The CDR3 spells CASSDSVAGAGELFF. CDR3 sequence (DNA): TGTGCCAGCAGCGACTCGGTAGCGGGAGCCGGGGAGCTGTTTTTT.

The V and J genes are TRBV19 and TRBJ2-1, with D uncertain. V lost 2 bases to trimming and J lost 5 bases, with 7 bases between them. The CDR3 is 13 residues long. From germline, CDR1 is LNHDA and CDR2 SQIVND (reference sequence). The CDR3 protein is CASSISPHNEQFF. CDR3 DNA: TGTGCCAGTAGTATATCCCCACACAATGAGCAGTTCTTC.

Written as DNA, the CDR3 is TGTGCCAGCAGTCTAGCGGGCAACTCCTACAATGAGCAGTTCTTC. Amino acids: CASSLAGNSYNEQFF. V usage is TRBV2 and J usage is TRBJ2-1, with 8 bases that match TRBD2. The CDR3 loop spans 15 amino acids. Germline assignment: CDR1 SNHLY and CDR2 FYNNEI. After removal of 5 bases from V and 0 bases from J, the junction contained 3 bases not matched to a gene. The full variable domain, its missing parts supplied by reference TRBV2 and TRBJ2-1, is EPEVTQTPSHQVTQMGQEVILRCVPISNHLYFYWYRQILGQKVEFLVSFYNNEISEKSEIFDDQFSVERPDGSNFTLKIRSTKLEDSAMYFCASSLAGNSYNEQFFGPGTRLTVL.

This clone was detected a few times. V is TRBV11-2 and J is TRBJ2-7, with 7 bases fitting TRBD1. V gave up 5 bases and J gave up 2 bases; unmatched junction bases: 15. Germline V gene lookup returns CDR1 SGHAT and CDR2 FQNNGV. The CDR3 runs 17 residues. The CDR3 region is CASSQQSGTETTYEQYF. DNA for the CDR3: TGTGCCAGCAGCCAGCAATCCGGGACAGAGACTACCTACGAGCAGTACTTC.

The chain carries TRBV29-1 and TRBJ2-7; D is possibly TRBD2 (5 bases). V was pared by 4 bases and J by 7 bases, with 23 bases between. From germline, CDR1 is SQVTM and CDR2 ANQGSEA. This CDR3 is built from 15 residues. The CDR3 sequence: CSVVVLETTSWEQYF. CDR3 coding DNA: TGCAGCGTTGTTGTGTTGGAGACTACTAGTTGGGAGCAGTACTTC.

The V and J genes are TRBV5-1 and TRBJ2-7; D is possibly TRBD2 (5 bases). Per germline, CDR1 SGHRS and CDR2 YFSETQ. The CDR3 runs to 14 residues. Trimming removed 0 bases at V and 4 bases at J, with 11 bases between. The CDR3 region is CASSLEARLYEQYF. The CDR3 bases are TGCGCCAGCAGCTTGGAGGCAAGACTATACGAGCAGTACTTC. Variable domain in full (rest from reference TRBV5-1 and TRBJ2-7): KAGVTQTPRYLIKTRGQQVTLSCSPISGHRSVSWYQQTPGQGLQFLFEYFSETQRNKGNFPGRFSGRQFSNSRSEMNVSTLELGDSALYLCASSLEARLYEQYFGPGTRLTVT.